This TCR beta chain stems from a study of blood T cell repertoires in COVID-19. As for the study in general: Italy, Spain and the United States were the sources of the convalescent and acute COVID-19 samples.

The assay was immunoSEQ multiplex PCR, and TCRdb's table has in-frame clones only and misses some. The top ten clones hold 15% to 20% of a sample with under 95,000 clones, around nine tenths of them seen once. V lost 5 bases and J lost 7; bases outside the gene matches: 12. CDR1 and CDR2 from the germline V gene are SNHLY and FYNNEI. The CDR3 runs to 17 residues. The TCR originated in a woman aged 80 or over with acute or convalescent COVID-19. The rearrangement links TRBV2 to TRBJ2-2, with TRBD2 identical over 11 bases. The sample was peripheral blood. The CDR3 DNA reads TGTGCCAGCAGTTCCCGAGGGCTAGCGGGGGGCGACGGGGAGCTGTTTTTT. Its protein product is CASSSRGLAGGDGELFF.